The rows below give T cell receptor beta chains drawn from one sample of a study of blood T cell repertoires in COVID-19. Data came from immunoSEQ multiplex PCR; TCRdb stores just in-frame clones and leaves some out. The sample has approximately 70,000 clones, roughly 88% seen once; the top ten hold over 0.95%. The sample was peripheral blood. Receptor source: a woman aged 55 to 70 with acute or convalescent COVID-19. CDR3s include the opening cysteine and the closing phenylalanine or tryptophan. Fields, in order: clone size, J gene, V gene, D gene, CDR3 protein, CDR3 DNA. D genes are given only for firm matches. Not all rows give a size; the values are once, few, many and, for expanded clones, a class.

clone size: NA; J gene: TRBJ2-3; V gene: TRBV25-1; D gene: NA; CDR3 protein: CASSPSRDTQYF; CDR3 DNA: TGTGCCAGCAGCCCCTCTAGGGATACGCAGTATTTT
clone size: NA; J gene: TRBJ1-2; V gene: TRBV27; D gene: TRBD1; CDR3 protein: CASSLYPGGKYGYTF; CDR3 DNA: TGTGCCAGCAGTTTATATCCAGGGGGGAAGTATGGCTACACCTTC
clone size: NA; J gene: TRBJ2-1; V gene: TRBV5-1; D gene: NA; CDR3 protein: CASSFDGLPNNEQFF; CDR3 DNA: TGCGCCAGCAGCTTTGATGGACTACCAAACAATGAGCAGTTCTTC
clone size: NA; J gene: TRBJ2-1; V gene: TRBV18; D gene: TRBD1; CDR3 protein: CASSPRLRDSNNEQFF; CDR3 DNA: TGTGCCAGCTCCCCCCGACTCCGGGACAGCAACAATGAGCAGTTCTTC
clone size: NA; J gene: TRBJ2-3; V gene: TRBV7-2; D gene: NA; CDR3 protein: CASSSRGGADTQYF; CDR3 DNA: TGTGCCAGCAGCTCCCGCGGGGGCGCAGATACGCAGTATTTT
clone size: NA; J gene: TRBJ2-3; V gene: TRBV3-1/TRBV3-2; D gene: NA; CDR3 protein: CASSQWESTDTQYF; CDR3 DNA: TGTGCCAGCAGCCAATGGGAGAGCACAGATACGCAGTATTTT
clone size: NA; J gene: TRBJ1-3; V gene: TRBV28; D gene: TRBD1; CDR3 protein: CASRWDRGSGNTIYF; CDR3 DNA: TGTGCCAGCAGGTGGGACAGGGGCTCTGGAAACACCATATATTTT
clone size: NA; J gene: TRBJ2-5; V gene: TRBV12-3/TRBV12-4; D gene: NA; CDR3 protein: CASSLFIETQYF; CDR3 DNA: TGTGCCAGCAGTTTATTTATCGAGACCCAGTACTTC
clone size: NA; J gene: TRBJ1-2; V gene: TRBV6-2/TRBV6-3; D gene: NA; CDR3 protein: CASSSRGGVRGYTF; CDR3 DNA: TGTGCCAGCAGTTCACGCGGGGGGGTGCGTGGCTACACCTTC
clone size: NA; J gene: TRBJ1-6; V gene: TRBV7-3; D gene: NA; CDR3 protein: CASSLGTPNSPLHF; CDR3 DNA: TGTGCCAGCAGCTTAGGCACACCGAATTCACCCCTCCACTTT
clone size: NA; J gene: TRBJ2-1; V gene: TRBV12-5; D gene: TRBD2; CDR3 protein: CASGFSSGRNEQFF; CDR3 DNA: TGTGCTAGTGGTTTCTCTAGCGGGAGAAATGAGCAGTTCTTC
clone size: NA; J gene: TRBJ1-4; V gene: TRBV28; D gene: NA; CDR3 protein: CASSSPPGGSRFGEKLFF; CDR3 DNA: TGTGCCAGCAGTTCACCCCCCGGGGGGAGTCGCTTCGGTGAAAAACTGTTTTTT
clone size: NA; J gene: TRBJ1-1; V gene: TRBV9; D gene: NA; CDR3 protein: CASSNTRNTEAFF; CDR3 DNA: TGTGCCAGCAGCAATACAAGGAACACTGAAGCTTTCTTT
clone size: NA; J gene: TRBJ2-1; V gene: TRBV5-1; D gene: TRBD2; CDR3 protein: CASSSGTSASSYNEQFF; CDR3 DNA: TGCGCCAGCAGCTCAGGGACTAGCGCGAGCTCCTACAATGAGCAGTTCTTC
clone size: NA; J gene: TRBJ2-2; V gene: TRBV7-9; D gene: NA; CDR3 protein: CASSSEGAPGELFF; CDR3 DNA: TGTGCCAGCAGCTCGGAGGGGGCCCCCGGGGAGCTGTTTTTT
clone size: NA; J gene: TRBJ2-3; V gene: TRBV28; D gene: TRBD2; CDR3 protein: CASSGAGGSGTQYF; CDR3 DNA: TGTGCCAGCAGTGGAGCGGGGGGGTCGGGTACGCAGTATTTT
clone size: NA; J gene: TRBJ2-1; V gene: TRBV7-2; D gene: TRBD1; CDR3 protein: CASSPRQGSSYNEQFF; CDR3 DNA: TGTGCCAGCAGCCCCAGACAGGGGAGCTCCTACAATGAGCAGTTCTTC
clone size: NA; J gene: TRBJ1-5; V gene: TRBV25-1; D gene: NA; CDR3 protein: CASSSQGKGNQPQHF; CDR3 DNA: TGTGCCAGCAGTAGTCAGGGAAAAGGCAATCAGCCCCAGCATTTT
clone size: NA; J gene: TRBJ2-2; V gene: TRBV5-1; D gene: NA; CDR3 protein: CASSQGLNTGELFF; CDR3 DNA: TGCGCCAGCAGCCAGGGGCTCAACACCGGGGAGCTGTTTTTT
clone size: NA; J gene: TRBJ1-3; V gene: TRBV14; D gene: NA; CDR3 protein: CASSQGTVQSGNTIYF; CDR3 DNA: TGTGCCAGCAGCCAAGGGACAGTTCAATCTGGAAACACCATATATTTT
clone size: NA; J gene: TRBJ2-1; V gene: TRBV10-3; D gene: NA; CDR3 protein: CAISESKAPRRGWDNEQFF; CDR3 DNA: TGTGCCATCAGTGAGTCGAAGGCCCCCCGGCGGGGTTGGGACAATGAGCAGTTCTTC
clone size: NA; J gene: TRBJ1-1; V gene: TRBV9; D gene: TRBD1; CDR3 protein: CASSVAFGTGPPNTEAFF; CDR3 DNA: TGTGCCAGCAGCGTAGCCTTCGGGACAGGTCCCCCAAACACTGAAGCTTTCTTT
clone size: NA; J gene: TRBJ2-2; V gene: TRBV5-4; D gene: TRBD1; CDR3 protein: CASSSQGQANTGELFF; CDR3 DNA: TGTGCCAGCAGCTCGCAGGGACAGGCAAACACCGGGGAGCTGTTTTTT
clone size: NA; J gene: TRBJ2-1; V gene: TRBV10-2; D gene: TRBD1; CDR3 protein: CASSESRGLTIYNEQFF; CDR3 DNA: TGCGCCAGCAGTGAGTCAAGGGGGCTAACCATATACAATGAGCAGTTCTTC
clone size: NA; J gene: TRBJ2-1; V gene: TRBV6-2/TRBV6-3; D gene: NA; CDR3 protein: CASSALGDEQFF; CDR3 DNA: TGTGCCAGCAGTGCCTTAGGGGATGAGCAGTTCTTC
clone size: once; J gene: TRBJ2-5; V gene: TRBV2; D gene: TRBD1; CDR3 protein: CASTKDRGETQYF; CDR3 DNA: TGTGCCAGCACTAAGGACAGGGGAGAGACCCAGTACTTC
clone size: NA; J gene: TRBJ1-2; V gene: TRBV5-4; D gene: TRBD1; CDR3 protein: CASSLGQGIYGYTF; CDR3 DNA: TGTGCCAGCAGCCTGGGACAGGGTATTTATGGCTACACCTTC
clone size: once; J gene: TRBJ2-3; V gene: TRBV11-2; D gene: TRBD2; CDR3 protein: CASSLTSPTSGGVTDTQYF; CDR3 DNA: TGTGCCAGCAGCCTGACCTCACCGACTAGCGGGGGCGTCACAGATACGCAGTATTTT
clone size: NA; J gene: TRBJ2-3; V gene: TRBV3-1/TRBV3-2; D gene: TRBD2; CDR3 protein: CASSQSSGLGDTQYF; CDR3 DNA: TGTGCCAGCAGCCAATCTAGCGGGCTGGGGGATACGCAGTATTTT
clone size: NA; J gene: TRBJ1-1; V gene: TRBV5-1; D gene: TRBD1; CDR3 protein: CASSSGQGNTEAFF; CDR3 DNA: TGCGCCAGCAGCTCTGGACAGGGGAACACTGAAGCTTTCTTT
clone size: NA; J gene: TRBJ2-3; V gene: TRBV6-2/TRBV6-3; D gene: TRBD2; CDR3 protein: CASSSITSGTHPDTQYF; CDR3 DNA: TGTGCCAGCAGTTCCATCACTAGCGGGACCCATCCGGATACGCAGTATTTT
clone size: NA; J gene: TRBJ1-1; V gene: TRBV27; D gene: NA; CDR3 protein: CASRVIGVGTEAFF; CDR3 DNA: TGTGCCAGCAGAGTTATAGGGGTGGGCACTGAAGCTTTCTTT
clone size: NA; J gene: TRBJ1-3; V gene: TRBV29-1; D gene: TRBD1; CDR3 protein: CSVLDRGTGNTIYF; CDR3 DNA: TGCAGCGTCCTGGACAGGGGAACTGGAAACACCATATATTTT
clone size: NA; J gene: TRBJ2-2; V gene: TRBV9; D gene: NA; CDR3 protein: CASSVFRGGNTGELFF; CDR3 DNA: TGTGCCAGCAGCGTATTTCGGGGAGGGAACACCGGGGAGCTGTTTTTT
clone size: NA; J gene: TRBJ1-1; V gene: TRBV18; D gene: NA; CDR3 protein: CASSPKQGNTEAFF; CDR3 DNA: TGTGCCAGCTCACCAAAACAGGGGAACACTGAAGCTTTCTTT
clone size: NA; J gene: TRBJ2-1; V gene: TRBV27; D gene: TRBD1; CDR3 protein: CASRADRGLKDEQFF; CDR3 DNA: TGTGCCAGCAGGGCCGACAGGGGGCTTAAAGATGAGCAGTTCTTC
clone size: NA; J gene: TRBJ1-1; V gene: TRBV5-1; D gene: TRBD1; CDR3 protein: CASSFGSRGITEAFF; CDR3 DNA: TGCGCCAGCAGCTTTGGGTCCAGGGGGATCACTGAAGCTTTCTTT
clone size: once; J gene: TRBJ1-3; V gene: TRBV6-5; D gene: NA; CDR3 protein: CASSPSLGNTIYF; CDR3 DNA: TGTGCCAGCAGTCCGTCCTTGGGAAACACCATATATTTT
clone size: NA; J gene: TRBJ1-1; V gene: TRBV20-1; D gene: NA; CDR3 protein: CSARQGTEAFF; CDR3 DNA: TGCAGTGCTAGACAGGGCACTGAAGCTTTCTTT
clone size: NA; J gene: TRBJ1-1; V gene: TRBV13; D gene: NA; CDR3 protein: CASSLGRIEAFF; CDR3 DNA: TGTGCCAGCAGCTTAGGGAGGATTGAAGCTTTCTTT
clone size: NA; J gene: TRBJ1-1; V gene: TRBV2; D gene: NA; CDR3 protein: CASSEAVTLTNTEAFF; CDR3 DNA: TGTGCCAGCAGTGAGGCGGTCACCTTAACTAACACTGAAGCTTTCTTT
clone size: NA; J gene: TRBJ2-2; V gene: TRBV11-2; D gene: TRBD2; CDR3 protein: CASSLAGGPNTGELFF; CDR3 DNA: TGTGCCAGCAGCTTAGCGGGGGGACCGAACACCGGGGAGCTGTTTTTT
clone size: NA; J gene: TRBJ1-2; V gene: TRBV6-4; D gene: TRBD1; CDR3 protein: CASSDAGTGQTGYTF; CDR3 DNA: TGTGCCAGCAGTGACGCCGGGACAGGTCAGACTGGCTACACCTTC
clone size: NA; J gene: TRBJ1-3; V gene: TRBV11-2; D gene: NA; CDR3 protein: CASSLEGLGTIYF; CDR3 DNA: TGTGCCAGCAGCTTGGAGGGGCTCGGCACCATATATTTT
clone size: NA; J gene: TRBJ2-5; V gene: TRBV5-1; D gene: TRBD1; CDR3 protein: CASSLGQGIETQYF; CDR3 DNA: TGCGCCAGCAGCTTGGGACAGGGGATCGAGACCCAGTACTTC
clone size: NA; J gene: TRBJ2-1; V gene: TRBV19; D gene: TRBD2; CDR3 protein: CASRARGGEGYNEQFF; CDR3 DNA: TGTGCCAGTAGGGCTCGCGGGGGAGAGGGCTACAATGAGCAGTTCTTC
clone size: NA; J gene: TRBJ1-1; V gene: TRBV6-5; D gene: TRBD1; CDR3 protein: CASSALTGAVTEAFF; CDR3 DNA: TGTGCCAGCAGCGCTCTGACAGGGGCTGTCACTGAAGCTTTCTTT
clone size: NA; J gene: TRBJ1-2; V gene: TRBV5-6; D gene: NA; CDR3 protein: CASSLRGANSFGYTF; CDR3 DNA: TGTGCCAGCAGCTTGCGGGGGGCGAACTCATTCGGCTACACCTTC
clone size: NA; J gene: TRBJ2-2; V gene: TRBV5-1; D gene: NA; CDR3 protein: CASSSLSAGVTGELFF; CDR3 DNA: TGCGCCAGCAGCTCCTTATCCGCAGGGGTCACCGGGGAGCTGTTTTTT
clone size: NA; J gene: TRBJ1-2; V gene: TRBV2; D gene: TRBD1; CDR3 protein: CASSRDSTYGYTF; CDR3 DNA: TGTGCCAGCAGTCGGGACAGCACCTATGGCTACACCTTC
clone size: NA; J gene: TRBJ2-3; V gene: TRBV5-4; D gene: TRBD2; CDR3 protein: CASSPQPTSGGDTQYF; CDR3 DNA: TGTGCCAGCAGCCCCCAACCCACTAGCGGGGGGGATACGCAGTATTTT
clone size: NA; J gene: TRBJ2-3; V gene: TRBV10-3; D gene: NA; CDR3 protein: CAISEGSDTQYF; CDR3 DNA: TGTGCCATCAGTGAGGGCTCAGATACGCAGTATTTT
clone size: NA; J gene: TRBJ1-1; V gene: TRBV6-5; D gene: TRBD1; CDR3 protein: CASSYQGASTEAFF; CDR3 DNA: TGTGCCAGCAGTTATCAGGGGGCGAGCACTGAAGCTTTCTTT
clone size: NA; J gene: TRBJ1-2; V gene: TRBV6-5; D gene: NA; CDR3 protein: CASSFRVGLAGYGYTF; CDR3 DNA: TGTGCCAGCAGTTTTCGGGTAGGCCTGGCGGGCTATGGCTACACCTTC
clone size: NA; J gene: TRBJ2-1; V gene: TRBV2; D gene: NA; CDR3 protein: CASYSGLSSYNEQFF; CDR3 DNA: TGTGCCAGCTATTCCGGACTGAGCTCCTACAATGAGCAGTTCTTC
clone size: NA; J gene: TRBJ1-1; V gene: TRBV18; D gene: NA; CDR3 protein: CASSPRDSLEAFF; CDR3 DNA: TGTGCCAGCTCACCACGAGACAGCCTAGAAGCTTTCTTT
clone size: NA; J gene: TRBJ1-2; V gene: TRBV5-1; D gene: TRBD1; CDR3 protein: CASSRSGTGEYGYTF; CDR3 DNA: TGCGCCAGCAGCCGTTCCGGGACAGGGGAATATGGCTACACCTTC
clone size: NA; J gene: TRBJ2-1; V gene: TRBV19; D gene: NA; CDR3 protein: CASRLDRIDEQFF; CDR3 DNA: TGTGCCAGTAGGCTGGACAGAATCGATGAGCAGTTCTTC
clone size: NA; J gene: TRBJ1-6; V gene: TRBV19; D gene: NA; CDR3 protein: CASSVWLDNSPLHF; CDR3 DNA: TGTGCCAGTAGTGTGTGGCTGGATAATTCACCCCTCCACTTT
clone size: once; J gene: TRBJ2-1; V gene: TRBV11-2; D gene: TRBD2; CDR3 protein: CASSSLRGRALREQFF; CDR3 DNA: TGTGCCAGCAGCTCCCTGCGCGGGAGGGCCCTGCGTGAGCAGTTCTTC